A selection of T cell receptor beta chains follows, all from one sample in a study of blood T cell repertoires in COVID-19. Using immunoSEQ multiplex PCR, the repertoire was profiled, and TCRdb retains in-frame clones only, with some absent. The sample shows approximately 240,000 clones, about nine tenths of them seen only once. Sequencing used PBMCs or T cells enriched from blood (not recorded which). These receptors were obtained from a woman aged 18-35 years who had recovered from COVID-19. CDR3s include the opening cysteine and the closing phenylalanine or tryptophan. A row's size may be missing; if present it is once, few, many or a size class.

j_call	v_call	clone_size	cdr3_aa
TRBJ1-4	TRBV10-3	.	CAISTPGQGTEKLFF
TRBJ2-5	TRBV9	.	CASSVGPGMETQYF
TRBJ2-7	TRBV7-3	.	CASSPSTPTYEQYF
TRBJ2-3	TRBV7-2	.	CASSLGRGFSTDTQYF
TRBJ2-3	TRBV24-1	once	CATSSNRELTDTQYF
TRBJ1-2	TRBV7-2	.	CASSINRFPASLGYTF
TRBJ1-2	TRBV19	once	CASSWLGQGAWGYTF
TRBJ2-7	TRBV3-1/TRBV3-2	.	CASSQDLGLAPPYEQYF
TRBJ1-1	TRBV28	.	CASSSTSGTPNTEAFF
TRBJ1-2	TRBV5-1	.	CASSEQGPYYGYTF
TRBJ2-3	TRBV28	.	CASGGTGGNTQYF
TRBJ1-2	TRBV28	once	CASTQSTYGYTF